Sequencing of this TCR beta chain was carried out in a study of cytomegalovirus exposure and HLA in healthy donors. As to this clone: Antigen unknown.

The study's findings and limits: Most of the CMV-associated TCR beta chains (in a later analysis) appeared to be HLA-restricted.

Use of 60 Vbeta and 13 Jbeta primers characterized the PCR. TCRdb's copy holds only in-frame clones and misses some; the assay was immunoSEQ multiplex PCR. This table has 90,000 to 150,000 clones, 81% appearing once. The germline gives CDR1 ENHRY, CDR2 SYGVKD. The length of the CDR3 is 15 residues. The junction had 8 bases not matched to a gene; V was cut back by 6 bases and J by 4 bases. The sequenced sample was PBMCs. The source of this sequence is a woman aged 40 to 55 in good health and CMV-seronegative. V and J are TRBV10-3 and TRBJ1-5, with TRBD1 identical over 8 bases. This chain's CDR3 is CAIRGTGTGNQPQHF. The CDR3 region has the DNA TGTGCCATCAGAGGGACCGGGACAGGTAATCAGCCCCAGCATTTT.